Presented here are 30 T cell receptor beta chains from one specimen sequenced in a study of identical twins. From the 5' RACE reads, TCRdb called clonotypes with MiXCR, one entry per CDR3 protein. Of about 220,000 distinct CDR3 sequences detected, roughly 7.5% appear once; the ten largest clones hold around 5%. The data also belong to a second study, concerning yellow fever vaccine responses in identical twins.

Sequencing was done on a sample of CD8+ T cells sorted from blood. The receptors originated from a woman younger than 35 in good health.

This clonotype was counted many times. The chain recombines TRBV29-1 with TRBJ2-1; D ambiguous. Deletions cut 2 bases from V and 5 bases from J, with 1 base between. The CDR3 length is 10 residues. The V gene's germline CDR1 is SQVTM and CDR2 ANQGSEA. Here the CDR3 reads CSVENNEQFF. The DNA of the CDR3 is TGCAGCGTTGAAAACAATGAGCAGTTCTTC.

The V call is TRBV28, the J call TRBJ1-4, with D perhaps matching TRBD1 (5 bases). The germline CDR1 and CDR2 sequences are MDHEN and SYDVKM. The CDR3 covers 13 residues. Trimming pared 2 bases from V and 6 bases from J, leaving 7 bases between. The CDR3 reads CASSLEGYEKLFF. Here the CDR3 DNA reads TGTGCCAGCAGTTTAGAGGGGTATGAAAAACTGTTTTTT.

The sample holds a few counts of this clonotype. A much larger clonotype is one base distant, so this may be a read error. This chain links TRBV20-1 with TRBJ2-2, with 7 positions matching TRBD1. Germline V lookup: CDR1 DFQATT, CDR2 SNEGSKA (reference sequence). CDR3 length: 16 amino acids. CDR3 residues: CCARDGVQGDTGELFF. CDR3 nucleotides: TGCTGTGCTAGAGATGGGGTCCAGGGGGACACCGGGGAGCTGTTTTTT.

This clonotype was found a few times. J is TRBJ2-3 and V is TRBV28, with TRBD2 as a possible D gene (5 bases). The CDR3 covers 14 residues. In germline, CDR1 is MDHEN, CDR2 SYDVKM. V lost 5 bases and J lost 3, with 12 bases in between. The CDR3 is CASSPAGETDTQYF. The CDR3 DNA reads TGTGCCAGCAGTCCCGCCGGGGAGACAGATACGCAGTATTTT. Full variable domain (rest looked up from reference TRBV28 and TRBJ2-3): DVKVTQSSRYLVKRTGEKVFLECVQDMDHENMFWYRQDPGLGLRLIYFSYDVKMKEKGDIPEGYSVSREKKERFSLILESASTNQTSMYLCASSPAGETDTQYFGPGTRLTVL.

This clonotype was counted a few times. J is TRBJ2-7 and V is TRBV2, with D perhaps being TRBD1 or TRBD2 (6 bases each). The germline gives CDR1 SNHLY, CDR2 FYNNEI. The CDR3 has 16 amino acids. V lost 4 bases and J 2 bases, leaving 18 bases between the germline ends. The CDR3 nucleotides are TGTGCCAGCAGTGGGGGGGTTACAGGGTCCCCCTACGAGCAGTACTTC. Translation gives CASSGGVTGSPYEQYF.

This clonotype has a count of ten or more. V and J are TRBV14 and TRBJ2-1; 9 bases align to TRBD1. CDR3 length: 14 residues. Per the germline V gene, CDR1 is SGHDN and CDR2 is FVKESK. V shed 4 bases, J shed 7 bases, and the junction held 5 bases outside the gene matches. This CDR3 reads CASSRRTGANEQFF. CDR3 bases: TGTGCCAGCAGCCGGCGGACAGGGGCGAATGAGCAGTTCTTC.

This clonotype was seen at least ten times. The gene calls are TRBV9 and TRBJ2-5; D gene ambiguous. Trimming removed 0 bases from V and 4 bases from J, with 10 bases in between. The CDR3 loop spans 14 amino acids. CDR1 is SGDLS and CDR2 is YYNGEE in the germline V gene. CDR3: CASSVDQGRETQYF. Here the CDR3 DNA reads TGTGCCAGCAGCGTAGATCAAGGGCGAGAGACCCAGTACTTC.

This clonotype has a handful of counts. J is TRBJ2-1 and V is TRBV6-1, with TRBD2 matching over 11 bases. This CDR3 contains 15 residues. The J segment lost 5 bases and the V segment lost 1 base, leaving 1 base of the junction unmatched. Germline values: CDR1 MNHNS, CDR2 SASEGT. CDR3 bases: TGTGCCAGCAGTGAAGGACTAGCGGGACACAATGAGCAGTTCTTC. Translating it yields CASSEGLAGHNEQFF.

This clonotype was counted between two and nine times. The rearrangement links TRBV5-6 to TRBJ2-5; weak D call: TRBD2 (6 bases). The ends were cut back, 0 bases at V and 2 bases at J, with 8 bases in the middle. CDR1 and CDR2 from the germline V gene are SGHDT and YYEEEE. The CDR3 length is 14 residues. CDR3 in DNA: TGTGCCAGCAGCTTGGGGGACTTTCAAGAGACCCAGTACTTC. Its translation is CASSLGDFQETQYF.

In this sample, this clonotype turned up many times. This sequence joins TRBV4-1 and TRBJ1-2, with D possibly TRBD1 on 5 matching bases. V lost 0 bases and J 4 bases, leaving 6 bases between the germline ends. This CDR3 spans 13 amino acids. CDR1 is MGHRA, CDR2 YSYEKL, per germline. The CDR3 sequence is CASSQEGTYGYTF. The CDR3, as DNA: TGCGCCAGCAGCCAAGAAGGGACCTATGGCTACACCTTC.

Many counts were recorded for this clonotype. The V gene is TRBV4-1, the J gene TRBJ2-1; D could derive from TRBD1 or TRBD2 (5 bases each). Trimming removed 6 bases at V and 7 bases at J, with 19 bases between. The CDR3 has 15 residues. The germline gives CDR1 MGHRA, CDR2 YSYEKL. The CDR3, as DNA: TGCGCCAGCAGTCAATTACAGCATGAGGGGAATGAGCAGTTCTTC. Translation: CASSQLQHEGNEQFF.

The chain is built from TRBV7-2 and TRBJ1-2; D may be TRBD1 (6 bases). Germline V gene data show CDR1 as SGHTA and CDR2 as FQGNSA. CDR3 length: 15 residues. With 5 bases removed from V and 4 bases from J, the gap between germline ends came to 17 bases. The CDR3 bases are TGTGCCAGCAGCCCGACGGGGGCTCCGAGCTATGGCTACACCTTC. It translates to CASSPTGAPSYGYTF.

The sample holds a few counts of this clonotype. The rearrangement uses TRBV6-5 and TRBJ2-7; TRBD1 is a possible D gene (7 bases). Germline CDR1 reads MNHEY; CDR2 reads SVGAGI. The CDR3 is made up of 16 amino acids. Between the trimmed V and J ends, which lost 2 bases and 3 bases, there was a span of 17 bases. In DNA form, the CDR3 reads TGTGCCAGCAGTTACGGAGGGTTAGGGGGCCGCTACGAGCAGTACGTC. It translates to CASSYGGLGGRYEQYV.

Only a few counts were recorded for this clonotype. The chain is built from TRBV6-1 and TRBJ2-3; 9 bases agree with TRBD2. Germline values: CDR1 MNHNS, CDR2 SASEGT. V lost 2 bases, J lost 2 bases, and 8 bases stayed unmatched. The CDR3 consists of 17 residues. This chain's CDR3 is CASSERRGGSFTDTQYF. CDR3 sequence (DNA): TGTGCCAGCAGTGAAAGGCGGGGGGGCAGTTTCACAGATACGCAGTATTTT.

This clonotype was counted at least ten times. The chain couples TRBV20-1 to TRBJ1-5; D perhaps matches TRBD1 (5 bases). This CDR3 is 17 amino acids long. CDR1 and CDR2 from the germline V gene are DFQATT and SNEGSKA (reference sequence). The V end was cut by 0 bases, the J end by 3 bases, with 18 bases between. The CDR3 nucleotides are TGCAGTGCTAGAGATCGTGCAGGGAACAAACTCAATCAGCCCCAGCATTTT. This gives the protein CSARDRAGNKLNQPQHF.

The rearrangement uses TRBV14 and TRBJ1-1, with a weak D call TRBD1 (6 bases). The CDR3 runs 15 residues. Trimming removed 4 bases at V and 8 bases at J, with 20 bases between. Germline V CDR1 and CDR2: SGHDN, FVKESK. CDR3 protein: CASSPIPGTLQEAFF. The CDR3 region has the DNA TGTGCCAGCAGCCCGATCCCCGGGACACTCCAAGAAGCTTTCTTT. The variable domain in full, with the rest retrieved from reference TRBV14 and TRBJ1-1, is EAGVTQFPSHSVIEKGQTVTLRCDPISGHDNLYWYRRVMGKEIKFLLHFVKESKQDESGMPNNRFLAERTGGTYSTLKVQPAELEDSGVYFCASSPIPGTLQEAFFGQGTRLTVV.

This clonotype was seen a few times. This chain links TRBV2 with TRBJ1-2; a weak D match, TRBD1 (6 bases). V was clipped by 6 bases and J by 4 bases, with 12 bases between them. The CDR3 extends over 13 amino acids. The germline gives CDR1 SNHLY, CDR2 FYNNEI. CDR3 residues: CASSGGTFYGYTF. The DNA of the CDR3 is TGTGCCAGCAGCGGCGGGACATTCTATGGCTACACCTTC.

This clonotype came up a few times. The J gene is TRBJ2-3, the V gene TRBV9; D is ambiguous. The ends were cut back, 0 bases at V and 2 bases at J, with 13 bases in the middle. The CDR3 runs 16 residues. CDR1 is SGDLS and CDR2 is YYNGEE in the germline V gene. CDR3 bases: TGTGCCAGCAGCGTAGCTTTCGGCCTTAACACAGATACGCAGTATTTT. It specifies CASSVAFGLNTDTQYF.

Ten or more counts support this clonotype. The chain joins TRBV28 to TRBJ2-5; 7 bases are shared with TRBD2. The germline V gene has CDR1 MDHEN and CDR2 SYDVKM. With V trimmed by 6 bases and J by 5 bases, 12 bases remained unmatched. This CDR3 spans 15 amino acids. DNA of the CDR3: TGTGCCAGCAGACACCTATACGGGGGAGGGGAGACCCAGTACTTC. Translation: CASRHLYGGGETQYF.

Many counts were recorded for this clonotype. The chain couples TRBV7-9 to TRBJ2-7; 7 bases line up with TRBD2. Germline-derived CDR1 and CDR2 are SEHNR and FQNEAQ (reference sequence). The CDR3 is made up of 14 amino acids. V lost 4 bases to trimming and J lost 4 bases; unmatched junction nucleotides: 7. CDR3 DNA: TGTGCCAGCAGCTCAGCGGGACGCCGTTACGAGCAGTACGTC. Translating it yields CASSSAGRRYEQYV.

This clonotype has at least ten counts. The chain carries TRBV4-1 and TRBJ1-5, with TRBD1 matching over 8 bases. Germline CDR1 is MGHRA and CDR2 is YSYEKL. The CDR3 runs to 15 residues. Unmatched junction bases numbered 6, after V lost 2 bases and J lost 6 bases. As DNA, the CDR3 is TGCGCCAGCAGCCAACAGGGGCAGGGGGCTCAGCCCCAGCATTTT. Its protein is CASSQQGQGAQPQHF.

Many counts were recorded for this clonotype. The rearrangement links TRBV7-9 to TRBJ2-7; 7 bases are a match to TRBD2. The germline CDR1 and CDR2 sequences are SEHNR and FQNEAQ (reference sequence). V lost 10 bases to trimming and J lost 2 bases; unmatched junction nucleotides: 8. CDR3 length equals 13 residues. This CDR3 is CATAGRETYEQYF. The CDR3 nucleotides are TGTGCCACCGCCGGGCGGGAGACCTACGAGCAGTACTTC.

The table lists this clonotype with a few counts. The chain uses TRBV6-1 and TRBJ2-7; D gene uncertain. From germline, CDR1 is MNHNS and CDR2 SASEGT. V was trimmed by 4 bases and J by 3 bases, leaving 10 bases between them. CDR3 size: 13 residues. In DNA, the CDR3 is TGTGCCAGCAGTGCAGCTCAGAACTACGAGCAGTACGTC. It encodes CASSAAQNYEQYV.

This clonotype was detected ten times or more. The CDR3 DNA reads as TGTGCCAGCAGTTACCTACTCGAGGAATATAATTCACCCCTCCACTTT. Translated, it gives CASSYLLEEYNSPLHF. The chain uses TRBV6-5 and TRBJ1-6; D remains ambiguous. CDR1 MNHEY and CDR2 SVGAGI come from the germline V gene. The V end lost 2 bases, the J end lost 4 bases, and 12 bases lay between the germline ends. CDR3 length: 16 residues.

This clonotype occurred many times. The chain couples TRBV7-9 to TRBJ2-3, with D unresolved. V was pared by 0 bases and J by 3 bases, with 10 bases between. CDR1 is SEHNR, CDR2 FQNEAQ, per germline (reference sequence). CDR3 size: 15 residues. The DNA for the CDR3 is TGTGCCAGCAGCTTAGCGGGATCTGCAACAGATACGCAGTATTTT. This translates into CASSLAGSATDTQYF.

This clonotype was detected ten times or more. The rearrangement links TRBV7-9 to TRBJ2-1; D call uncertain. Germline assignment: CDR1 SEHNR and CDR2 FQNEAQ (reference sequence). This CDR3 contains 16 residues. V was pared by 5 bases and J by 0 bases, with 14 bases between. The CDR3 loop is CASSPSGQSSYNEQFF. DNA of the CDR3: TGTGCCAGCAGCCCTAGTGGCCAAAGCTCCTACAATGAGCAGTTCTTC.

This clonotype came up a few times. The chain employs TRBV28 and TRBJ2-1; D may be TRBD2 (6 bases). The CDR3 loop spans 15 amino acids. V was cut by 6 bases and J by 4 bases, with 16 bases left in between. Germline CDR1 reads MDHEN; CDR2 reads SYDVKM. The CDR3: CASRYQVGGYNEQFF. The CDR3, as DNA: TGTGCCAGCAGGTACCAGGTGGGAGGTTACAATGAGCAGTTCTTC.

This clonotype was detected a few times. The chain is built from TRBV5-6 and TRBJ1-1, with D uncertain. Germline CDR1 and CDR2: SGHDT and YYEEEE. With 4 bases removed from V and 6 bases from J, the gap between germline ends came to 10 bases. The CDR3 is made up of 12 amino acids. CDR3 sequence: CASSAGRAEAFF. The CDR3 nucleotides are TGTGCCAGCAGCGCCGGGCGGGCTGAAGCTTTCTTT.

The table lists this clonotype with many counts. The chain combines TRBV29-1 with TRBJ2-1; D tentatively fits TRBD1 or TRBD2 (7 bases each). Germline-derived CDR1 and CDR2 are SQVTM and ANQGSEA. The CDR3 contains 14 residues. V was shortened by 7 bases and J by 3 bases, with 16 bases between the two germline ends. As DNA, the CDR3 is TGCAGCGGGGAGGGGGCCGAGCACTACAATGAGCAGTTCTTC. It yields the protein CSGEGAEHYNEQFF.

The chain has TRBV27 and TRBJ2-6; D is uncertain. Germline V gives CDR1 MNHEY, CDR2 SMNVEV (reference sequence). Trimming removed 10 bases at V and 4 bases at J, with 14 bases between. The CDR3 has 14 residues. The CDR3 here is CATRVESGANVLTF. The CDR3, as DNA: TGTGCCACCCGTGTGGAATCCGGGGCCAACGTCCTGACTTTC.